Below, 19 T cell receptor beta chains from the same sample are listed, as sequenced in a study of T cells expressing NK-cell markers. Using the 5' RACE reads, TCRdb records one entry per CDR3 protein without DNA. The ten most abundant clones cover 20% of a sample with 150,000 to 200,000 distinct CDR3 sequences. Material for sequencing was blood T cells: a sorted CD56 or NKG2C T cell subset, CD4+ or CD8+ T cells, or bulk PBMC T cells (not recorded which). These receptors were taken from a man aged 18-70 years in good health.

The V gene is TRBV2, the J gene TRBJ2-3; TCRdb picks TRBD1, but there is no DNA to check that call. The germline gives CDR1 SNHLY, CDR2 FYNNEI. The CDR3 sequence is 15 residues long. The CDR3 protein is CASSHSGGAPDTQYF.

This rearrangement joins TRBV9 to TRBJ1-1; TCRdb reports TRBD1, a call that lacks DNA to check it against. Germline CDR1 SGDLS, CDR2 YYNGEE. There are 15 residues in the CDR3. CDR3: CASSATGTVNTEAFF.

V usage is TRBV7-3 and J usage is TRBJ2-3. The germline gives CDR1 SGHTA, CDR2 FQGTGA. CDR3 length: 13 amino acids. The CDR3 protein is CASSSGVADTQYF.

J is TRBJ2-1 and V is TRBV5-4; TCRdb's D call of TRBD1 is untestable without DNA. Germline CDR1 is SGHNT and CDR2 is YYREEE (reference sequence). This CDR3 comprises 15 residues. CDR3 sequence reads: CASSLDPDSYNEQFF.

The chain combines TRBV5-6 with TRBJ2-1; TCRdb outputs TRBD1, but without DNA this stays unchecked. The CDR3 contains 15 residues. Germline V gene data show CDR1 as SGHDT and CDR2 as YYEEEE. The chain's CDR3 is CASSLDSGGRGEQFF.

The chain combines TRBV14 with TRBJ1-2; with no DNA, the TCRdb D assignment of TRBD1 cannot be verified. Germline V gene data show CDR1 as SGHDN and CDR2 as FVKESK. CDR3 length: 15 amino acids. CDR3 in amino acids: CASSQGSYGQEIYTF.

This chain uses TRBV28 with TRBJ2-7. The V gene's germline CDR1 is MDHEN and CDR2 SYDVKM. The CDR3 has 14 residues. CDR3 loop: CASTFTDNSYEQYF.

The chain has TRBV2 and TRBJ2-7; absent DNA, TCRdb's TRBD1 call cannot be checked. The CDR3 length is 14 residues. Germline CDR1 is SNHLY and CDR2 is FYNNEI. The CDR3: CASSRTGGIYEQYF. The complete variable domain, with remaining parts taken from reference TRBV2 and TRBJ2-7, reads EPEVTQTPSHQVTQMGQEVILRCVPISNHLYFYWYRQILGQKVEFLVSFYNNEISEKSEIFDDQFSVERPDGSNFTLKIRSTKLEDSAMYFCASSRTGGIYEQYFGPGTRLTVT.

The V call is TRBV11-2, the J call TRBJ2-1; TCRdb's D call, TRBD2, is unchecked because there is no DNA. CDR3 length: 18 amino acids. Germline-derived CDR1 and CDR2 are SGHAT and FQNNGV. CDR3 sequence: CASSSPTSGGVSYNEQFF. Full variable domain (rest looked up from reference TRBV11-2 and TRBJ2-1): EAGVAQSPRYKIIEKRQSVAFWCNPISGHATLYWYQQILGQGPKLLIQFQNNGVVDDSQLPKDRFSAERLKGVDSTLKIQPAKLEDSAVYLCASSSPTSGGVSYNEQFFGPGTRLTVL.

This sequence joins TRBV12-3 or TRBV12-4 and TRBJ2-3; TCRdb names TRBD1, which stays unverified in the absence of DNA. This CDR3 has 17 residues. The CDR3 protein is CASSPFGQNLSTDTQYF.

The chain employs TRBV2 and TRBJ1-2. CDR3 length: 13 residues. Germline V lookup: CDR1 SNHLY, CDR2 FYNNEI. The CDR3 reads CASRIGPSYGYTF.

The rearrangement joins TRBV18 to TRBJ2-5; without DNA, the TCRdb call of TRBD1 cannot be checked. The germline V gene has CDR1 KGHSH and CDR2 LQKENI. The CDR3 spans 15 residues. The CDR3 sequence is CASSPNDRGGETQYF.

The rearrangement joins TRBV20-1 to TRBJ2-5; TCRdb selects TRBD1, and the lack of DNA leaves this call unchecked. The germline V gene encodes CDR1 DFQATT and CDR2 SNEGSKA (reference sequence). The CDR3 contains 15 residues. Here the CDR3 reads CSAVGTHRSGETQYF.

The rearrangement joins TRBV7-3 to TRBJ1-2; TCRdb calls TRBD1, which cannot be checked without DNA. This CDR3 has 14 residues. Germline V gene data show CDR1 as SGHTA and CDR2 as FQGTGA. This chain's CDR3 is CASSITGGNYGYTF.

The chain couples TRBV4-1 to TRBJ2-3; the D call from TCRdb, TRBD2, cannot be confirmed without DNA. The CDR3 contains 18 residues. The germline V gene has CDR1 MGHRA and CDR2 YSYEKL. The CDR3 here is CASSQVAAGDLPTDTQYF.

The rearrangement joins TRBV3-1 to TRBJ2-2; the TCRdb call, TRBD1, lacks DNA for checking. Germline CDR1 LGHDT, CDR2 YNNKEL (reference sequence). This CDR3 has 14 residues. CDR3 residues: CASTVGQNTGELFF. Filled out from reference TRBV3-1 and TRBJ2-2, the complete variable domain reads DTAVSQTPKYLVTQMGNDKSIKCEQNLGHDTMYWYKQDSKKFLKIMFSYNNKELIINETVPNRFSPKSPDKAHLNLHINSLELGDSAVYFCASTVGQNTGELFFGEGSRLTVL.

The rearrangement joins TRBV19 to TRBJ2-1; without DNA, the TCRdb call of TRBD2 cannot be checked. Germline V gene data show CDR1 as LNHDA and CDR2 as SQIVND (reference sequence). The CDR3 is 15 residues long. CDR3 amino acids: CASSISGTRGSAQFF. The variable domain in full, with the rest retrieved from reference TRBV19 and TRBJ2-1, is DGGITQSPKYLFRKEGQNVTLSCEQNLNHDAMYWYRQDPGQGLRLIYYSQIVNDFQKGDIAEGYSVSREKKESFPLTVTSAQKNPTAFYLCASSISGTRGSAQFFGPGTRLTVL.

The CDR3 is CASSYASYNEQFF. V is TRBV6-5 and J is TRBJ2-1. The CDR3 consists of 13 residues. The germline V gene encodes CDR1 MNHEY and CDR2 SVGAGI.

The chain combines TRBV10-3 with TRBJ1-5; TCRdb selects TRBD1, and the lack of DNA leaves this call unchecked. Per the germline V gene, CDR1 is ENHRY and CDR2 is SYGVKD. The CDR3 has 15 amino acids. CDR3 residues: CAISEGRGPNQPQHF.